These T cell receptor beta chains were read from a single sample in a study of cytomegalovirus exposure and HLA in healthy donors. This table comes from immunoSEQ multiplex PCR, and its TCRdb copy is limited to in-frame clones, with some not included. The sample records under 150,000 clones, 70% to 85% being singletons. The sequencing sample was made of PBMCs. These receptors all come from a man aged 35-49 years in good health and CMV-seropositive. Both conserved end residues are part of each CDR3. The D gene is left open where the match is weak. Only part of the rows carry a size: once, few, many, or a class if the clone is expanded.

TGTGCCAGCAGCTTAGCTATCAGGGGGACGGGAAACACCATATATTTT,CASSLAIRGTGNTIYF,TRBJ1-3,TRBD1,TRBV7-9,-
TGTGCCAGCTCGCGGGGGGAGTCCTATAATTCACCCCTCCACTTT,CASSRGESYNSPLHF,TRBJ1-6,-,TRBV5-8,-
TGTGCCAGCAGCGAGTCAGCAGGGGATACGCAGTATTTT,CASSESAGDTQYF,TRBJ2-3,-,TRBV9,-
TGCAGCGAACGGAAAGGACAGGGGGCTGATACGCAGTATTTT,CSERKGQGADTQYF,TRBJ2-3,TRBD1,TRBV29-1,-
TGTGCCAGCAGTTTATCGAGCGGCGGGGGGGTGGGAGATACGCAGTATTTT,CASSLSSGGGVGDTQYF,TRBJ2-3,TRBD2,TRBV27,-
TGTGCCAGCAGACCGACAGGGGAAAACTATGGCTACACCTTC,CASRPTGENYGYTF,TRBJ1-2,TRBD1,TRBV2,few
TGTGCCAGCAGCCCGCGGGACAGTAACACTGAAGCTTTCTTT,CASSPRDSNTEAFF,TRBJ1-1,TRBD1,TRBV7-9,few
TGTGCCAGCAGTTTACAGGGGGCGCGCGGCTACACCTTC,CASSLQGARGYTF,TRBJ1-2,TRBD1,TRBV27,-
TGTGCCAGCAGCTTGAACGGGGGTTATCAGCCCCAGCATTTT,CASSLNGGYQPQHF,TRBJ1-5,-,TRBV5-6,-
TGCGCCAGCAGCCAAGGTGGACTAGCGAGCTACGAGCAGTACTTC,CASSQGGLASYEQYF,TRBJ2-7,TRBD2,TRBV4-1,-
TGTGCCAGTGGCGGGGCTGAAAAACTGTTTTTT,CASGGAEKLFF,TRBJ1-4,-,TRBV9,few
TGTGCCAGCAGCCGAGGACACACGAACACTGAAGCTTTCTTT,CASSRGHTNTEAFF,TRBJ1-1,-,TRBV5-4,-
TGTGCCAGCAGCGAGGGGGCAGGGAACTCTGGGGCCAACGTCCTGACTTTC,CASSEGAGNSGANVLTF,TRBJ2-6,TRBD1,TRBV9,-
TGTGCCAGCAGCCCCGGACTCAGGGGAAATCAGCCCCAGCATTTT,CASSPGLRGNQPQHF,TRBJ1-5,-,TRBV9,few
TGTGCCAGCACTAGGGAGGTGAATTCACCCCTCCACTTT,CASTREVNSPLHF,TRBJ1-6,-,TRBV6-5,-
TGTGCCAGCAGCAAACTAGCGGGAGGGCCCGAAGAGCAGTTCTTC,CASSKLAGGPEEQFF,TRBJ2-1,TRBD2,TRBV7-2,-
TGTGCCAGCAGTTACAATAGGAGGAACACTGAAGCTTTCTTT,CASSYNRRNTEAFF,TRBJ1-1,-,TRBV6-5,-
TGCGCCAGCAGCCGAGCAGCGGCAGGGGGAATGAAAGCCAAAAACATTCAGTACTTC,CASSRAAAGGMKAKNIQYF,TRBJ2-4,TRBD1,TRBV4-1,-
TGTGCCAGCAGTATGACAGGGGGCGCCTACGAGCAGTACTTC,CASSMTGGAYEQYF,TRBJ2-7,TRBD1,TRBV27,-
TGTGCCAGCAGCCCTGACAGGAAGGATCAGCCCCAGCATTTT,CASSPDRKDQPQHF,TRBJ1-5,-,TRBV7-9,-
TGTGCCAGCAGTCAAAGGGACAGAGCCTACGAGCAGTACTTC,CASSQRDRAYEQYF,TRBJ2-7,TRBD1,TRBV6-8,-
TGTGCCAGCAGCTTGGGACTAGCGGGAGTAAGGGGTGAGCAGTTCTTC,CASSLGLAGVRGEQFF,TRBJ2-1,TRBD2,TRBV4-2,-
TGTGCCAGCAGCGTGACGGGACAGGGCTACAATGAGCAGTTCTTC,CASSVTGQGYNEQFF,TRBJ2-1,TRBD1,TRBV9,once
TGCGCCAGCAGCCAATGGGAGGCTAACACTGAAGCTTTCTTT,CASSQWEANTEAFF,TRBJ1-1,-,TRBV4-1,-
TGTGCCAGCAGTTTAACGGGTAACACCGGGGAGCTGTTTTTT,CASSLTGNTGELFF,TRBJ2-2,-,TRBV28,-
TGTGCCAGCAACCATCTTGGACTAGCGGGAGAGACCCAGTACTTC,CASNHLGLAGETQYF,TRBJ2-5,TRBD2,TRBV9,-
TGTGCCAGCAGCTTACCCGGGACCTACGAGCAGTACTTC,CASSLPGTYEQYF,TRBJ2-7,-,TRBV7-2,-
TGTGCCAGCAGTCGCCGACTAGCGGGAGTCCAAGAGACCCAGTACTTC,CASSRRLAGVQETQYF,TRBJ2-5,TRBD2,TRBV27,-
TGTGCCTGGAGTACACCCGGGGGAAGGCTCTACGAGCAGTACTTC,CAWSTPGGRLYEQYF,TRBJ2-7,-,TRBV30,-
TGCGCCAGCAGCTACAGGGGGCAGTCCTATAATTCACCCCTCCACTTT,CASSYRGQSYNSPLHF,TRBJ1-6,TRBD1,TRBV4-1,-
TGTGCCAGCAGTGAAGGACAGGGCACCTATGGCTACACCTTC,CASSEGQGTYGYTF,TRBJ1-2,TRBD1,TRBV2,-
TGTGCCACCAGCAGACTGGGAGGGGACTATGGCTACACCTTC,CATSRLGGDYGYTF,TRBJ1-2,-,TRBV15,-
TGTGCCACCGCCTTGGGGGCAGTAGAGACCCAGTACTTC,CATALGAVETQYF,TRBJ2-5,-,TRBV19,-
TGTGCCAGCAGCTCGGGACTAGCGGGAGGCCCCGGCCTATACAATGAGCAGTTCTTC,CASSSGLAGGPGLYNEQFF,TRBJ2-1,TRBD2,TRBV7-9,-
TGTGCCAGCAGTCTAGGGGGACAGGCCACCTACGAGCAGTACTTC,CASSLGGQATYEQYF,TRBJ2-7,TRBD1,TRBV9,-
TGTGCCAGCAGCGGGACAGTTCTATATGGCTACACCTTC,CASSGTVLYGYTF,TRBJ1-2,TRBD1,TRBV7-2,-
TGTGCCAGCAGCCCGGCCGTAGCGGGAGAAGAGACCCAGTACTTC,CASSPAVAGEETQYF,TRBJ2-5,TRBD2,TRBV6-1,-
TGTGCCAGCAGCTTTAGAAATCAGCCCCAGCATTTT,CASSFRNQPQHF,TRBJ1-5,-,TRBV7-2,-
TGTGCCAGTAGTATAGGTCCAGGGCCCGACCCCTACGAGCAGTACTTC,CASSIGPGPDPYEQYF,TRBJ2-7,-,TRBV19,few
TGCGCCAGCAGCTCAGGACTAGCGGGCTATGCAGATACGCAGTATTTT,CASSSGLAGYADTQYF,TRBJ2-3,TRBD2,TRBV5-1,-
TGTGCCAGTAGGCAAAGCCCCACAGGGTCGAATTCACCCCTCCACTTT,CASRQSPTGSNSPLHF,TRBJ1-6,-,TRBV19,-
TGTGCCAGCAATCGTCAGGTCAATCAGCCCCAGCATTTT,CASNRQVNQPQHF,TRBJ1-5,-,TRBV2,-
TGTGCCATCAGTGGGGGACTAGCGGGGGGCAAGAGTTCCTACAATGAGCAGTTCTTC,CAISGGLAGGKSSYNEQFF,TRBJ2-1,TRBD2,TRBV10-3,-
TGTGCCAGCAGTCCGCCCCCTAGTCGGCCCTACAATGAGCAGTTCTTC,CASSPPPSRPYNEQFF,TRBJ2-1,-,TRBV27,-
TGTGCCAGCAGCCCCGGGACAGGGGCTTTCTACGAGCAGTACTTC,CASSPGTGAFYEQYF,TRBJ2-7,TRBD1,TRBV7-2,-
TGTGCCAGTAGTACTCCACGGACTAGCGGGGGGCCCAATGAGCAGTTCTTC,CASSTPRTSGGPNEQFF,TRBJ2-1,TRBD2,TRBV19,-
TGTGCCAGCAGCCAAGGTCCGGGACAGCGGCAGTTCTTC,CASSQGPGQRQFF,TRBJ2-1,TRBD1,TRBV14,once
TGTGCCAGCAGCTTAGATTCGCGGAGCAATCAGCCCCAGCATTTT,CASSLDSRSNQPQHF,TRBJ1-5,-,TRBV7-2,-
TGTGCCAGCAGCCCAAAGCAGGGCTCCTACAATGAGCAGTTCTTC,CASSPKQGSYNEQFF,TRBJ2-1,-,TRBV9,-
TGTGCCTGGAGTGCCCCGGGACTAGGAAGGGGCGAGCAGTACTTC,CAWSAPGLGRGEQYF,TRBJ2-7,TRBD2,TRBV30,-
TGTGCCAGCAGTGAAAGGAAGGGGGCGCTTGGCGCAGATACGCAGTATTTT,CASSERKGALGADTQYF,TRBJ2-3,TRBD1,TRBV6-1,few
TGTGCCAGCAGTTACCCCCCCCGCGGCGAGCAGTACTTC,CASSYPPRGEQYF,TRBJ2-7,-,TRBV6-5,-
TGTGCCACCAGCAGAGTAGTCGGACAGGGTCCCACGGGGCAGTTCTTC,CATSRVVGQGPTGQFF,TRBJ2-1,TRBD1,TRBV15,-
TGTGCCAGCAGCCCTTTTGCGGGGGGGCAGGTGGCCGGGGAGCTGTTTTTT,CASSPFAGGQVAGELFF,TRBJ2-2,TRBD2,TRBV7-6,-
TGTGCCAGCAGCGCCAGGTCGGACAGGGGAATCTACGAGCAGTACTTC,CASSARSDRGIYEQYF,TRBJ2-7,TRBD1,TRBV14,-
TGTGCTAGTGGTTTGGCCCCTCGCGACCGAACAGGGGGCGGCTACACCTTC,CASGLAPRDRTGGGYTF,TRBJ1-2,TRBD1,TRBV12-5,-
TGTGCCATCAGTGGGGGGGCTAGCGGGGCCCACGAGCAGTACTTC,CAISGGASGAHEQYF,TRBJ2-7,TRBD2,TRBV10-3,-
TGTGCCAGCAGTGAGGACAGGCTGAATGAAAAACTGTTTTTT,CASSEDRLNEKLFF,TRBJ1-4,TRBD1,TRBV6-1,-
TGCGCCAGCAGCTTGGCTTTAGCCACAGATACGCAGTATTTT,CASSLALATDTQYF,TRBJ2-3,-,TRBV5-1,-
TGTGCCAGCAGCGTGACTAGCGGGAGGGCCTACAATGAGCAGTTCTTC,CASSVTSGRAYNEQFF,TRBJ2-1,TRBD2,TRBV5-5,-